This TCR beta chain is drawn from a study of blood T cell repertoires in COVID-19. On the study more broadly: COVID-19 samples, acute and convalescent, were from the United States, Italy and Spain.

Profiled with immunoSEQ multiplex PCR; TCRdb holds only in-frame clones, not every one. The sample carries 150,000 to 180,000 clones, 70% to 85% recorded once. Seattle enrolled patients during active infection and tracked them longitudinally. The V gene end was trimmed by 6 bases and the J gene end by 4 bases; junction bases not matched to a gene: 6. CDR3 length: 13 amino acids. Germline lookup yields CDR1 KGHSH and CDR2 LQKENI. The sample was peripheral blood. The V and J genes are TRBV18 and TRBJ2-7; 7 nucleotides line up with TRBD1. The source of this sequence is a man aged 60 to 69 with COVID-19, enrolled during active disease. The CDR3 bases are TGTGCCAGCTCTCGACAGGGTAAATACGAGCAGTACTTC. Translation gives CASSRQGKYEQYF.